What follows is one T cell receptor beta chain and its context. The CDR3 contains 14 residues. Trimming shortened V by 1 base and J by 10 bases, and 11 bases separated the two germline ends. Looked up from germline, CDR1 is LNHDA and CDR2 is SQIVND (reference sequence). This specimen belongs to a study of blood T cell repertoires in COVID-19. Overall study context: COVID-19 samples, acute and convalescent, were from the United States, Italy and Spain. T cells, B-cell-depleted T cells, or PBMCs provided the cDNA or gDNA that served as material.

As originally analysed: Reference gene primer amplification gave nucleated cell count estimates. This table comes from immunoSEQ multiplex PCR, and its TCRdb copy is limited to in-frame clones, with some not included. That table supplies the V and J calls and clone size; D and trimming were determined from the DNA. This table has tens of thousands of clones, roughly 80% appearing once. V is TRBV19 and J is TRBJ1-6; D unresolved. Sequenced: peripheral blood. The sequence came from a human donor in a cohort sampled during active COVID-19. DNA of the CDR3: TGTGCCAGTAGTATAGGTCCTGCAGGCTCACCCCTCCACTTT. Protein sequence: CASSIGPAGSPLHF. Full variable domain (missing parts from reference TRBV19 and TRBJ1-6): DGGITQSPKYLFRKEGQNVTLSCEQNLNHDAMYWYRQDPGQGLRLIYYSQIVNDFQKGDIAEGYSVSREKKESFPLTVTSAQKNPTAFYLCASSIGPAGSPLHFGNGTRLTVT.